Each of the 5 T cell receptor beta chains below was sequenced from the same sample in a study of response to subunit inactivated influenza vaccine. A single record per CDR3 protein comes from TCRdb applying MiXCR to the RT-PCR reads. This table holds about 190,000 distinct CDR3 sequences, approximately 15% found once. Material: CD8+ T cells sorted from PBMCs, obtained more than 4 days after vaccination. The origin of the receptors is a man aged 45 to 65 who received an inactivated influenza vaccine.

V usage is TRBV2 and J usage is TRBJ2-2, with D unclear. CDR1 and CDR2 (germline): SNHLY, FYNNEI. V lost 4 bases and J 3 bases, leaving 6 bases between the germline ends. This CDR3 contains 13 residues. The CDR3 bases are TGTGCCAGCAGTGGAGTTGACACCGGGGAGCTGTTTTTT. Translation gives CASSGVDTGELFF.

The CDR3 sequence is CASSQGTRGEQETQYF. CDR3 DNA: TGTGCCAGCAGCCAAGGCACCAGGGGCGAACAAGAGACCCAGTACTTC. The chain joins TRBV4-2 to TRBJ2-5; tentative D call: TRBD1 (6 bases). The CDR3 is made up of 16 amino acids. Trimming shortened V by 1 base and J by 2 bases, and 14 bases separated the two germline ends. Germline lookup yields CDR1 LGHNA and CDR2 YNFKEQ.

The genes are TRBV5-6 and TRBJ1-4; D is possibly TRBD1 (5 bases). V was shortened by 5 bases and J by 5 bases, with 16 bases between the two germline ends. The CDR3 totals 15 residues. Germline CDR1 is SGHDT and CDR2 is YYEEEE. In DNA form, the CDR3 reads TGTGCCAGCAGTACCACAGGTGATCCCAATGAAAAACTGTTTTTT. Protein product: CASSTTGDPNEKLFF.

The genes are TRBV10-3 and TRBJ2-3; possibly TRBD1 or TRBD2 for D (5 bases each). V shed 10 bases and J shed 5 bases, with 16 bases lying between them. Germline V gene sequence: CDR1 ENHRY, CDR2 SYGVKD. The CDR3 covers 13 residues. For the CDR3, the DNA is TGTGCCACCCTACGCGAGGGGCGAGATACGCAGTATTTT. It yields the protein CATLREGRDTQYF.

J is TRBJ2-1 and V is TRBV7-6; D unclear. In germline, CDR1 is SGHVS, CDR2 FNYEAQ. V gave up 1 base and J gave up 5 bases, with 12 bases separating them. CDR3 length equals 15 residues. This CDR3 reads CASSLEPRVNNEQFF. DNA of the CDR3: TGTGCCAGCAGCTTAGAACCAAGAGTAAACAATGAGCAGTTCTTC.